These 3 T cell receptor beta chains were sequenced from one sample in a study of PD-L1 blockade in urothelial cancer. The time point was: pretreatment peripheral blood. Profiled with immunoSEQ multiplex PCR; TCRdb holds only in-frame clones, not every one. Counted here are around 45,000 clones, approximately 78% occurring once; the ten biggest clones make up 1.5% to 2%. This specimen was PBMCs, taken around atezolizumab (anti-PD-L1) treatment. The source of these receptors is a middle-aged man with urothelial cancer.

The J gene is TRBJ2-3, the V gene TRBV5-1, with 10 bases lining up with TRBD2. Germline CDR1 and CDR2: SGHRS and YFSETQ. Unmatched junction bases numbered 5, after V lost 0 bases and J lost 4 bases. The CDR3 extends over 16 amino acids. CDR3 residues: CASSLVASGGSDTQYF. For the CDR3, the DNA is TGCGCCAGCAGCTTGGTTGCTAGCGGGGGTTCAGATACGCAGTATTTT.

The CDR3 nucleotides read TGTGCCAGCAGTGAATGGGGGCTTAACACTGAAGCTTTCTTT. Protein: CASSEWGLNTEAFF. The chain combines TRBV6-1 with TRBJ1-1, with D perhaps TRBD1 (6 bases). The V gene lost 2 bases and the J gene lost 2 bases, with 9 bases spanning the gap. The CDR3 is 14 amino acids. Germline V gene sequence: CDR1 MNHNS, CDR2 SASEGT.

J is TRBJ1-2 and V is TRBV28; tentatively, D is TRBD1 (5 bases). The CDR3 runs to 13 residues. Trimming shortened V by 8 bases and J by 8 bases, and 18 bases separated the two germline ends. Germline V gives CDR1 MDHEN, CDR2 SYDVKM. CDR3 amino acids: CASATQGALGYTF. CDR3 sequence (DNA): TGTGCCAGCGCGACCCAGGGTGCTTTGGGCTACACCTTC.